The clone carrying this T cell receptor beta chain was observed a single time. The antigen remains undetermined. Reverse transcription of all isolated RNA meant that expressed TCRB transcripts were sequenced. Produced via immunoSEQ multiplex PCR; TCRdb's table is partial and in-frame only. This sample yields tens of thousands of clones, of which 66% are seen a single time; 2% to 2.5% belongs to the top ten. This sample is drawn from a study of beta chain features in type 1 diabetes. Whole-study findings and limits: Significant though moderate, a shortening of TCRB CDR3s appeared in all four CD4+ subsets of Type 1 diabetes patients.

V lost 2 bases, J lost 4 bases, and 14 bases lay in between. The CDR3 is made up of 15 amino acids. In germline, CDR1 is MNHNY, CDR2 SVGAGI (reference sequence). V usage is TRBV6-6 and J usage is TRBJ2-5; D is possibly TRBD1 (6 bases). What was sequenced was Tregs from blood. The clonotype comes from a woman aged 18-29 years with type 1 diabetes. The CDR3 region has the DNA TGTGCCAGCAGTTACCTAGAGGGCAGGGGAGAGACCCAGTACTTC. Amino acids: CASSYLEGRGETQYF.